This TCR beta chain was recorded in a study of cytomegalovirus exposure and HLA in healthy donors. Study-wide results and caveats: Many donors shared some public TCRs, even though most TCR sequences were rare.

PCR was performed using 60 Vbeta and 13 Jbeta primers. Sequencing was performed with immunoSEQ multiplex PCR; in TCRdb, only in-frame clones are kept and a portion is missing. In the table there are 55,000 to 70,000 clones, 65% to 80% of which are singletons. For this clone: As yet, its antigen is unknown.

The sequence was obtained from a man aged 40-50 years in good health and CMV-seropositive. Material for sequencing was PBMCs.

CDR3 DNA: TGTGCCAGCACCTGGGCAGGGGGCAATTCACCCCTCCACTTT. It encodes CASTWAGGNSPLHF. The rearrangement links TRBV6-1 to TRBJ1-6; the match to TRBD1 covers 8 bases. Per germline, CDR1 MNHNS and CDR2 SASEGT. V was pared by 7 bases and J by 7 bases, with 6 bases of the junction left unmatched. This CDR3 contains 14 residues.